This is a list of T cell receptor beta chains from one sample in a study of long-term antiretroviral therapy in people with HIV. TCRdb's copy holds only in-frame clones and misses some; the assay was immunoSEQ multiplex PCR. This sample has roughly 28,000 clones, with about 90% found just once. This sample comprised unsorted PBMCs, obtained 1.8 years after starting antiretroviral therapy. The receptor source for this set is a woman younger than 30 with HIV. Both conserved end residues are part of each CDR3. A D gene is named only where the DNA matches it firmly. The size entry is marked missing in some rows and otherwise reads once, few, many or a size class.

size,J,D,V,CDR3,DNA
NA,TRBJ1-4,NA,TRBV7-9,CASSLRTINNEKLFF,TGTGCCAGCAGCTTAAGGACCATAAATAATGAAAAACTGTTTTTT
NA,TRBJ1-5,NA,TRBV6-4,CASSAGFSQPQHF,TGTGCCAGCAGTGCAGGGTTCAGTCAGCCCCAGCATTTT
NA,TRBJ2-1,TRBD2,TRBV4-2,CASSHWLAGEDEQFF,TGTGCCAGCAGCCACTGGTTAGCGGGAGAGGATGAGCAGTTCTTC
once,TRBJ2-2,NA,TRBV5-1,CASSEGPGELFF,TGCGCCAGCAGTGAGGGGCCCGGGGAGCTGTTTTTT
NA,TRBJ2-7,TRBD1,TRBV9,CASSDGQGAHEQYF,TGTGCCAGCAGCGACGGACAGGGGGCGCACGAGCAGTACTTC
NA,TRBJ2-7,NA,TRBV5-1,CASRIGNGYEQYF,TGCGCCAGCAGGATAGGGAACGGCTACGAGCAGTACTTC
NA,TRBJ2-1,NA,TRBV11-3,CASSTGPYNEQFF,TGTGCCAGCAGCACAGGACCTTACAATGAGCAGTTCTTC
NA,TRBJ1-5,NA,TRBV21-1,CASTPALAGEPQHF,TGTGCCAGCACCCCCGCGCTAGCCGGAGAGCCCCAGCATTTT
once,TRBJ2-7,TRBD2,TRBV7-9,CASSRPGTSGYEQYF,TGTGCCAGCAGCCGACCCGGGACTAGCGGCTACGAGCAGTACTTC
NA,TRBJ2-2,TRBD2,TRBV7-2,CASSFDGTSVNTGELFF,TGTGCCAGCAGCTTCGATGGGACTAGCGTTAACACCGGGGAGCTGTTTTTT
once,TRBJ2-7,NA,TRBV28,CASTSGSYEQYF,TGTGCCAGCACGTCCGGCTCCTACGAGCAGTACTTC
NA,TRBJ2-7,TRBD1,TRBV6-6,CASLDRVNEQYF,TGTGCCAGCCTCGACAGGGTCAACGAGCAGTACTTC
NA,TRBJ2-1,TRBD1,TRBV5-1,CASSSGQGAYNEQFF,TGCGCCAGCAGCTCAGGACAGGGAGCCTACAATGAGCAGTTCTTC
NA,TRBJ2-1,TRBD1,TRBV6-5,CASSYLGTGRWNEQFF,TGTGCCAGCAGTTACTTAGGGACAGGACGTTGGAATGAGCAGTTCTTC
NA,TRBJ2-2,NA,TRBV5-1,CASSLSRVGNTGELFF,TGCGCCAGCAGCTTGTCTCGGGTGGGGAACACCGGGGAGCTGTTTTTT
NA,TRBJ2-7,TRBD2,TRBV4-2,CASSQEASGRIAHEQYF,TGTGCCAGCAGCCAAGAGGCTAGCGGGAGAATTGCCCACGAGCAGTACTTC
NA,TRBJ2-1,TRBD1,TRBV9,CASSEYGDRGYNEQFF,TGTGCCAGCAGCGAATATGGGGACAGGGGTTACAATGAGCAGTTCTTC
NA,TRBJ2-5,TRBD1,TRBV18,CASSRDREETQYF,TGTGCCAGCTCACGGGACAGAGAAGAGACCCAGTACTTC
NA,TRBJ2-1,NA,TRBV27,CASSFGSYNEQFF,TGTGCCAGCAGTTTTGGTTCCTACAATGAGCAGTTCTTC
NA,TRBJ1-1,TRBD1,TRBV6-1,CASSLGQGAGAFF,TGTGCCAGCAGCCTCGGACAGGGGGCAGGAGCTTTCTTT
NA,TRBJ2-6,NA,TRBV2,CASSRDGASGANVLTF,TGTGCCAGCAGTCGGGACGGAGCCTCTGGGGCCAACGTCCTGACTTTC
NA,TRBJ1-1,NA,TRBV14,CASSRQVEAFF,TGTGCCAGCAGCCGGCAGGTTGAAGCTTTCTTT
NA,TRBJ2-1,NA,TRBV11-2,CASSLEGARTRYNEQFF,TGTGCCAGCAGCTTAGAGGGAGCGAGAACTAGATACAATGAGCAGTTCTTC
NA,TRBJ1-2,NA,TRBV4-3,CASSSHKQGRDGYTF,TGCGCCAGCAGCTCCCACAAACAGGGCCGGGATGGCTACACCTTC
NA,TRBJ2-7,NA,TRBV27,CASSFIGYDEQYF,TGTGCCAGCAGTTTTATAGGGTACGACGAGCAGTACTTC
NA,TRBJ2-2,NA,TRBV5-1,CASSLGRGTGELFF,TGCGCCAGCAGCTTGGGACGGGGCACCGGGGAGCTGTTTTTT
once,TRBJ1-4,NA,TRBV9,CASTRREEANEKLFF,TGTGCCAGCACTAGAAGGGAGGAGGCTAATGAAAAACTGTTTTTT
NA,TRBJ2-5,NA,TRBV11-2,CASSFFAQGEGSKETQYF,TGTGCCAGCAGCTTTTTTGCCCAGGGGGAGGGTTCGAAAGAGACCCAGTACTTC
NA,TRBJ2-7,NA,TRBV14,CASSPEPPLNSYEQYF,TGTGCCAGCAGCCCCGAGCCTCCACTTAACTCCTACGAGCAGTACTTC
NA,TRBJ2-1,TRBD2,TRBV28,CASSAGETWYNEQFF,TGTGCCAGCAGTGCGGGGGAGACGTGGTACAATGAGCAGTTCTTC
NA,TRBJ2-5,TRBD2,TRBV5-7,CASSWAGRAEETQYF,TGTGCCAGCAGCTGGGCGGGGAGGGCGGAAGAGACCCAGTACTTC
NA,TRBJ2-3,TRBD2,TRBV9,CASSASGSGPDTQYF,TGTGCCAGCAGCGCTAGCGGGAGCGGACCAGATACGCAGTATTTT
NA,TRBJ2-6,NA,TRBV7-3,CASSLAGANVLTF,TGTGCCAGCAGCTTGGCCGGGGCCAACGTCCTGACTTTC
NA,TRBJ2-5,TRBD2,TRBV7-8,CASSSFGGRAGETQYF,TGTGCCAGCAGCAGCTTTGGTGGGAGGGCCGGGGAGACCCAGTACTTC
once,TRBJ2-1,TRBD2,TRBV12-5,CASGFGKGVGAGDGSYEQFF,TGTGCTAGTGGTTTTGGTAAAGGGGTCGGCGCGGGAGACGGTAGCTATGAGCAGTTCTTC
few,TRBJ2-5,NA,TRBV7-2,CASTLTAGETQYF,TGTGCCAGCACCTTGACTGCTGGAGAGACCCAGTACTTC
few,TRBJ2-7,NA,TRBV4-3,CASSQDVRGSSYEQYF,TGCGCCAGCAGCCAAGATGTCAGGGGTTCGTCCTACGAGCAGTACTTC
NA,TRBJ2-3,TRBD2,TRBV7-3,CASSVAGGRTDTQYF,TGTGCCAGCAGCGTAGCGGGGGGACGCACAGATACGCAGTATTTT
NA,TRBJ2-2,TRBD2,TRBV9,CASSASGSATGELFF,TGTGCCAGCAGCGCTAGCGGGAGTGCTACCGGGGAGCTGTTTTTT
NA,TRBJ2-2,TRBD1,TRBV10-3,CAIRTGRGGELFF,TGTGCCATCAGGACAGGGCGAGGCGGGGAGCTGTTTTTT
NA,TRBJ2-1,TRBD1,TRBV5-4,CASSPYVAGGFDEQFF,TGTGCCAGCAGCCCCTATGTCGCAGGGGGCTTTGATGAGCAGTTCTTC
NA,TRBJ2-1,TRBD2,TRBV10-1,CASSEGGEASGLTEQFF,TGCGCCAGCAGTGAGGGGGGGGAGGCTAGCGGGCTTACTGAGCAGTTCTTC
NA,TRBJ2-7,TRBD1,TRBV15,CATGRTGNYEQYF,TGTGCCACCGGGAGGACAGGGAACTACGAGCAGTACTTC
NA,TRBJ2-3,TRBD2,TRBV28,CASSLYAGGPSTDTQYF,TGTGCCAGCAGTTTATATGCGGGAGGGCCTAGCACAGATACGCAGTATTTT
NA,TRBJ2-7,TRBD1,TRBV7-9,CASSGTGTANYEQYF,TGTGCCAGCAGCGGTACCGGGACAGCTAACTACGAGCAGTACTTC
NA,TRBJ1-6,NA,TRBV7-2,CASSLVGQENSPLHF,TGTGCCAGCAGCTTAGTCGGGCAGGAGAATTCACCCCTCCACTTT
NA,TRBJ2-5,TRBD1,TRBV5-6,CASSRGRETQYF,TGTGCCAGCAGCAGGGGGCGGGAGACCCAGTACTTC
NA,TRBJ2-2,TRBD2,TRBV5-4,CASSWGTSGRAVGELFF,TGTGCCAGCAGCTGGGGGACTAGCGGGAGAGCGGTCGGGGAGCTGTTTTTT
NA,TRBJ2-1,NA,TRBV28,CASSPRHLRTKFF,TGTGCCAGCAGTCCCCGACACCTTAGGACTAAGTTCTTC
NA,TRBJ2-7,NA,TRBV2,CASRDFLLSDEQYF,TGTGCCAGCAGGGATTTTTTGCTTAGCGACGAGCAGTACTTC
NA,TRBJ2-7,TRBD2,TRBV27,CASTPLAGVYEQYF,TGTGCCAGCACCCCACTAGCGGGAGTTTACGAGCAGTACTTC
NA,TRBJ2-7,TRBD2,TRBV5-6,CASSRRRASGPHPIYEQYF,TGTGCCAGCAGCCGACGGCGGGCTAGCGGGCCCCACCCTATCTACGAGCAGTACTTC
NA,TRBJ1-5,TRBD1,TRBV6-6,CASSTGGWQPQHF,TGTGCCAGCAGTACAGGGGGCTGGCAGCCCCAGCATTTT
few,TRBJ2-7,NA,TRBV5-1,CASSLEFPGEADDEQYF,TGCGCCAGCAGCTTGGAATTCCCAGGGGAGGCAGACGACGAGCAGTACTTC
once,TRBJ2-7,NA,TRBV28,CASSRGSPYEQYF,TGTGCCAGCAGTAGGGGTTCTCCCTACGAGCAGTACTTC
once,TRBJ2-7,NA,TRBV27,CASSPGTVAYEQYF,TGTGCCAGCAGTCCGGGAACGGTAGCTTACGAGCAGTACTTC